This T cell receptor (beta chain) is drawn from a study of shared clonotypes between healthy human individuals. Study-wide context: The plates for each donor numbered three CD4 naive, three CD4 memory, two CD8 naive and one CD8 memory.

This CDR3 spans 15 amino acids. Germline V gives CDR1 MNHNS, CDR2 SASEGT. V was cut by 2 bases and J by 4 bases, with 15 bases left in between. Profiling relied on immunoSEQ multiplex PCR, and the TCRdb table lists in-frame clones only, not all of them. The data show more than 2 million clones, 90% to 95% seen once. The origin of this receptor is a man aged 18 to 35 in good health. The chain combines TRBV6-1 with TRBJ2-7, with unresolved D. Material: naive CD4+ T cells sorted from blood. Regarding subset: CD45RA+ positively selected. In DNA, the CDR3 is TGTGCCAGCAGTGAAAGGGCCGGGTTTGGGTACGAGCAGTACTTC. This sequence encodes CASSERAGFGYEQYF.